Detailed here is one T cell receptor beta chain. This sample was included in a study of PD-1 blockade in classical Hodgkin lymphoma. The V gene's germline CDR1 is SEHNR and CDR2 FQNEAQ (reference sequence). The CDR3 has 14 amino acids. Trimming took 5 bases from V and 7 from J; bases not matched to a gene: 10. All patients relapsed after autologous stem cell transplantation, and brentuximab vedotin exposure varied. Best responses were complete response, partial response or progressive disease. The method was immunoSEQ multiplex PCR; TCRdb's version includes in-frame clones alone and lacks a portion of them. There are roughly 28,000 clones in the sample; 70% occur only once, and around 26% lies in the top ten.

The V gene is TRBV7-9, the J gene TRBJ2-7; 8 bases map to TRBD1. The source of this sequence is a human donor with classical Hodgkin lymphoma. The input for sequencing was peripheral blood mononuclear cells (PBMCs), taken before the second cycle of nivolumab. The CDR3: CASSPGGLPGEQYV. CDR3 sequence (DNA): TGTGCCAGCAGCCCAGGGGGCCTACCCGGAGAGCAGTACGTC.